Described below is a single T cell receptor beta chain sequence and its context. It has no known antigen specificity. No quality values exist for individual bases; no much larger clone is one base distant. The High Capacity cDNA Reverse Transcription Kit was used to reverse transcribe all of the isolated RNA, meaning that expressed TCRB transcripts were what got sequenced. Deep immunoSEQ sequencing was applied to naive, central memory and regulatory T cell samples, giving an average of approximately 4 million total reads per sample. Sorted cells were lysed in RLT buffer and RNA was extracted with DNase-treated RNeasy Micro or Mini kits, depending on cell number. Each cell subset was processed separately to prevent cross-contamination, with patient and healthy donor samples processed together. Using the immunoSEQ multiplex PCR, TCRB sequences were amplified from cDNA into 87-bp fragments spanning the CDR3 region. The amplicons were sequenced using the Illumina HiSeq platform. In the original analysis: PCR bias was computationally corrected using synthetic template baselines, reads within Hamming distance 2 were collapsed, and singletons that could not be merged were discarded. By aligning reads against IMGT, V, D and J genes, CDR3 length, and insertions or deletions at six rearrangement sites were assigned. Within each subset, clonotype counts were normalized to the number of sorted cells before true diversity and Gini coefficients were calculated with the tcR R package. The overlap coefficient, calculated on TCRB nucleotide sequences, was used to quantify repertoire sharing. Out-of-frame TCRB sequences from naive cells were analyzed as a proxy for the pre-selection repertoire. The source is immuneACCESS, and TCRdb retained only in-frame sequences with V and J called. Part of the clones is not carried over; for the studies checked, unresolved V genes explain less than half of this, and the remainder is unexplained. That table gives V, J and clone size, and the DNA gave D and trimming. Across this sample there are some 410,000 clones, with approximately 14% seen only once. Clones ranked in the top ten supply roughly 0.04% of the sample.

This record belongs to a study of beta chain features in type 1 diabetes listed by TCRdb under 2018. Regarding the study in general: Patients and healthy donors did not differ in mean age, gender distribution, total cell number or subset yield. Across all samples, about 110 million sorted cells were examined, and cell number per subset correlated strongly with RNA yield. In the study, TCRB repertoires of sorted circulating CD4+ T cell subsets from recently diagnosed type 1 diabetes patients were compared with those of matched healthy donors. Naive and central memory subsets were obtained from all 30 or so donors, but regulatory and stem cell-like memory subsets were isolated from only 8 patients and roughly eight healthy donors.

V and J are trimmed by 8 bases and 4 bases, and the gene matches miss 13 bases of the junction. Taken from the germline V gene (reference sequence), the CDR1 and CDR2 loops are GTSNPN and SVGIG. The CDR3 numbers 14 residues from cysteine through phenylalanine. The retained sequence is limited to the CDR3, 42 bases, with the frame set at the first base. Broad study findings and their caveats: Because small numbers of individuals were included in the HLA sub-analyses, any influence of HLA type on TCRB rearrangement was left unresolved. The naive, central memory and regulatory TCRB repertoires appeared to resemble one another more closely among patients than among healthy donors. Fewer insertions and more nucleotide deletions at VDJ recombination sites were observed in patients with type 1 diabetes, implying thymic rearrangement abnormalities. Because cDNA was sequenced instead of genomic DNA, highly expressing activated cells could be over-represented, though the groups showed no difference in activation or CD3 levels. In all four CD4+ subsets, TCRB CDR3 length was moderately but significantly shorter in type 1 diabetes patients. PCR may preferentially amplify shorter templates, but because patient and control samples were amplified and corrected together, any resulting skew would affect both groups equally.

Each donor gave one peripheral blood draw, approximately 110 mL on average, collected into heparinised tubes. A BD FACSAria II and a panel including CD45RO, CCR7, CD25, CD127, CD95 and CD27 were used to sort naive, central memory, regulatory and stem cell-like memory CD4+ T cells. Purity was above 95% for every sorted population. PBMCs were separated immediately by Lymphoprep density gradient centrifugation and were stained directly, without being cultured. So that batch effects would be minimized, each experiment stained and sorted samples in pairs, pairing one healthy donor with one patient. The origin of this receptor is a man younger than 45 in good health. The sequence joins TRBV30 to TRBJ1-2; 7 bases in the middle match TRBD1. The sample comprised naive CD4+ T cells from blood. The sample's cell subset or site label, in plain terms: true naive CD4+ T cells. The CDR3 region has the sequence CAERVPGTAYGYTF. The bases are TGTGCCGAGAGGGTCCCCGGGACAGCCTATGGCTACACCTTC.